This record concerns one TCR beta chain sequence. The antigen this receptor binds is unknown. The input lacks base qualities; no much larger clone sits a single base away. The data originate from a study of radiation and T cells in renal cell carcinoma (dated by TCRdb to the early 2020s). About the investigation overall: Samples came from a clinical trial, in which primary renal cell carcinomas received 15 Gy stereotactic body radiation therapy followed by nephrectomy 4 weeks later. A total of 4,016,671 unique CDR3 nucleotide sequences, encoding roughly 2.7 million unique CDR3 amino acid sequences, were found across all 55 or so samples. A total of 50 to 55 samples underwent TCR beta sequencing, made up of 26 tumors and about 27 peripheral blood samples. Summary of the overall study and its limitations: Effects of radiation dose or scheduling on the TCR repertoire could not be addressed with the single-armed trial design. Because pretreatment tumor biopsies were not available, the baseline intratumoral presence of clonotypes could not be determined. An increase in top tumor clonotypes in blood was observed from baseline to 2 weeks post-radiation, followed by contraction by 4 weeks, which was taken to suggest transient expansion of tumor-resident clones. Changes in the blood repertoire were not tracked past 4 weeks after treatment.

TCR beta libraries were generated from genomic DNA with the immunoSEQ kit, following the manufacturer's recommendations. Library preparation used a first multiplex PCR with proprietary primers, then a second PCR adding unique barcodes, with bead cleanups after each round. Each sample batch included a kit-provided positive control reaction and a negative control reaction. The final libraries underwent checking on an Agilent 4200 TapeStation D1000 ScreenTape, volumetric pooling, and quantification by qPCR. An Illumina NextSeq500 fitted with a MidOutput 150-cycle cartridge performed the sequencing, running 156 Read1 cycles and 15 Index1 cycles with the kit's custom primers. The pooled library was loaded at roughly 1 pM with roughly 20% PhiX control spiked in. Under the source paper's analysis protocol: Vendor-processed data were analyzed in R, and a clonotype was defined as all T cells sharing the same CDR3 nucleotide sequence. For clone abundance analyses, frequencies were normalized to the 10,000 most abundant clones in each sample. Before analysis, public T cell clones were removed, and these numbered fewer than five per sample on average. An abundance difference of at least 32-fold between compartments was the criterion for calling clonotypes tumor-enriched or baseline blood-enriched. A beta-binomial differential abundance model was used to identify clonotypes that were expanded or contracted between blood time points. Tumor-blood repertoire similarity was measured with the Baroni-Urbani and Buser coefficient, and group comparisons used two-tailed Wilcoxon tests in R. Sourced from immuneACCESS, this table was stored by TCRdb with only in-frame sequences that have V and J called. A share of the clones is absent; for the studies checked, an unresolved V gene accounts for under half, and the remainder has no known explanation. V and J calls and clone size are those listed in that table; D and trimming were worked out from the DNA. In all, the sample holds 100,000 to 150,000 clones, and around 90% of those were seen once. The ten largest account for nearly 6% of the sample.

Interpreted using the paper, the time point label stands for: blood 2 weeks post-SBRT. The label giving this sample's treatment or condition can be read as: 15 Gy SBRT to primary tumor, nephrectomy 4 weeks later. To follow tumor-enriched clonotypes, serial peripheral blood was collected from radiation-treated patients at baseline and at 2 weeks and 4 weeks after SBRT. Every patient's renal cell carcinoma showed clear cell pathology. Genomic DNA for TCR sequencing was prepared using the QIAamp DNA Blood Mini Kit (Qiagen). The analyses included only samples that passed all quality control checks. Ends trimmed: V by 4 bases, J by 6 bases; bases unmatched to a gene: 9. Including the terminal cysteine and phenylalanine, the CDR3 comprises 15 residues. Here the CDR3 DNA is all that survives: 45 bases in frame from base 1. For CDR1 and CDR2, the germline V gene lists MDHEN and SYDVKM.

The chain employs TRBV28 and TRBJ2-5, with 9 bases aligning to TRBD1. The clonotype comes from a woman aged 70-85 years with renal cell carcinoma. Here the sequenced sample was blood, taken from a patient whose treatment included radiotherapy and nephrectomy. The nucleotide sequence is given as TGTGCCAGCAGTTCCCGGGACAGGGTGGGACAGACCCAGTACTTC. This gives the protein CASSSRDRVGQTQYF.